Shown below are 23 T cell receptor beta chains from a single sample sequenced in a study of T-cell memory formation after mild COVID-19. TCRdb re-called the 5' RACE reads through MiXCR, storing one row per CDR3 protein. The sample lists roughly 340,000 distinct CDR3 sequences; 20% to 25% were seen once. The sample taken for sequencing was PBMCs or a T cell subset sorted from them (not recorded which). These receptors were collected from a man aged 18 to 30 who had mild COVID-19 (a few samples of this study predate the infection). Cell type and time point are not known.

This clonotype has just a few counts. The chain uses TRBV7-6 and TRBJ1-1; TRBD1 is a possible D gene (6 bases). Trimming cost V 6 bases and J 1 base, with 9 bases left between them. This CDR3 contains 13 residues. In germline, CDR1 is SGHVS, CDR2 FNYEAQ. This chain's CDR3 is CASRPGENTEAFF. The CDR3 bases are TGTGCCAGCAGACCAGGGGAGAACACTGAAGCTTTCTTT.

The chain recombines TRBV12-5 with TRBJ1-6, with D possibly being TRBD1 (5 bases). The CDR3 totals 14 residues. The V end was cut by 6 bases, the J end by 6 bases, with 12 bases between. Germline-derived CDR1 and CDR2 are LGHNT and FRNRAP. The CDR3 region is CASGIEGFNSPLHF. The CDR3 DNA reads TGTGCTAGTGGGATCGAGGGGTTTAATTCACCCCTCCACTTT.

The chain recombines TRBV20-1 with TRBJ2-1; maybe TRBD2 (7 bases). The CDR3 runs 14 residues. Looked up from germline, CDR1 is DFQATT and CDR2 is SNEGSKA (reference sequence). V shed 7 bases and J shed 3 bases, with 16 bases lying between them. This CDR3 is CSGKGGLVYNEQFF. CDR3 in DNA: TGCAGTGGAAAGGGGGGGTTGGTCTACAATGAGCAGTTCTTC.

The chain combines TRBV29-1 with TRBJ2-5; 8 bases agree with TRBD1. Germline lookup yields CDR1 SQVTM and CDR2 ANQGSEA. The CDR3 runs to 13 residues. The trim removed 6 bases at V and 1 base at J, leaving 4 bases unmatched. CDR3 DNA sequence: TGCAGCGTAGACAGGGGCCCCCAAGAGACCCAGTACTTC. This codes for CSVDRGPQETQYF.

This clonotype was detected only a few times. The CDR3 nucleotides are TGTGCCAGCAGCCAAGTGGACAGATTCTATGGCTACACCTTC. Protein sequence: CASSQVDRFYGYTF. The chain joins TRBV14 to TRBJ1-2; possible D gene TRBD1, 6 bases. Germline loops: CDR1 SGHDN, CDR2 FVKESK. The CDR3 totals 14 residues. V gave up 1 base and J gave up 4 bases, with 10 bases separating them.

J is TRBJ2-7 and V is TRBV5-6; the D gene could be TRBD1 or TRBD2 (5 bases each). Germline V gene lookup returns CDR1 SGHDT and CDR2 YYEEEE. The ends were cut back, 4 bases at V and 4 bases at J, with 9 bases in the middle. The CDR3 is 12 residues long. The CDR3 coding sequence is TGTGCCAGCAGCGGGACGCCTTACGAGCAGTACTTC. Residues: CASSGTPYEQYF.

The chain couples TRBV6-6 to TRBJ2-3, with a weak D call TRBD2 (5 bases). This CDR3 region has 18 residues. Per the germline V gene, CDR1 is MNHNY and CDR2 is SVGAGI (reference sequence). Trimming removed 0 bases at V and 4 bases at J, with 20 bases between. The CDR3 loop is CASSYSAEVPAAPDTQYF. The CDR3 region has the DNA TGTGCCAGCAGTTACTCGGCCGAAGTACCAGCGGCCCCAGATACGCAGTATTTT.

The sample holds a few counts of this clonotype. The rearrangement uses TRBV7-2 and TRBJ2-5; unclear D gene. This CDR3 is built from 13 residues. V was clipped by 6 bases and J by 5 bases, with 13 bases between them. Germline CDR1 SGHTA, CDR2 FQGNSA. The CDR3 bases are TGTGCCAGCAGTCCCCCCGCCATTGAGACCCAGTACTTC. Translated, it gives CASSPPAIETQYF.

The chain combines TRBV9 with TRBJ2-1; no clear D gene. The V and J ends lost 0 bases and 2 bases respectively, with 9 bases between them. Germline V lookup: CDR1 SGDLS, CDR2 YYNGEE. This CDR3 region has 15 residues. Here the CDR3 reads CASSVALETYNEQFF. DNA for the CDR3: TGTGCCAGCAGCGTAGCTTTGGAGACCTACAATGAGCAGTTCTTC. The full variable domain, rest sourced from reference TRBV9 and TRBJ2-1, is DSGVTQTPKHLITATGQRVTLRCSPRSGDLSVYWYQQSLDQGLQFLIQYYNGEERAKGNILERFSAQQFPDLHSELNLSSLELGDSALYFCASSVALETYNEQFFGPGTRLTVL.

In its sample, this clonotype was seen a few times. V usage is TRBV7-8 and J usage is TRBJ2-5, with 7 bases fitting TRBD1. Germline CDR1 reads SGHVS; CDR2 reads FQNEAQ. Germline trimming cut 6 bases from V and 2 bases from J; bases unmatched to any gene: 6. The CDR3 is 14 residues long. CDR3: CASSRDSAQETQYF. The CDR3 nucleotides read TGTGCCAGCAGTCGGGACAGCGCACAAGAGACCCAGTACTTC.

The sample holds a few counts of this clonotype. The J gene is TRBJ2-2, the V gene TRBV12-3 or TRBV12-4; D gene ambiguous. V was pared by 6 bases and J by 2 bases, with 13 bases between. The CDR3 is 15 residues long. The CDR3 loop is CASSPRWPNTGELFF. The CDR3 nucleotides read TGTGCCAGCAGCCCGCGTTGGCCCAACACCGGGGAGCTGTTTTTT.

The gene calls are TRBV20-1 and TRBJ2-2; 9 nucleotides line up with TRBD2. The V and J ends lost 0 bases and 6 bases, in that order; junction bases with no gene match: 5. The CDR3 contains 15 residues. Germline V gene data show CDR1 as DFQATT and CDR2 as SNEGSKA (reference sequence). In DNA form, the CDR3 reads TGCAGTGCTAGAGATATGGGACTAGCTGCCGGGGAGCTGTTTTTT. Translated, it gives CSARDMGLAAGELFF.

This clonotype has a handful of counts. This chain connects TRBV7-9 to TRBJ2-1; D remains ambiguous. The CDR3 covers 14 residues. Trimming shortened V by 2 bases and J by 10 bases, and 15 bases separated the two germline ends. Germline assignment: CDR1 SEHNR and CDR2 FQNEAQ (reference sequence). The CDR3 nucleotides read TGTGCCAGCAGCTTATCGTTTGGATTTTGGGAGCAGTTCTTC. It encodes CASSLSFGFWEQFF.

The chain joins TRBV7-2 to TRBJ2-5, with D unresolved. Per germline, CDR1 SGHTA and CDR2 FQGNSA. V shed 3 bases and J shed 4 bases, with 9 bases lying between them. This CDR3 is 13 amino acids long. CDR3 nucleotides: TGTGCCAGCAGCTTTACGAAAAGAGAGACCCAGTACTTC. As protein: CASSFTKRETQYF. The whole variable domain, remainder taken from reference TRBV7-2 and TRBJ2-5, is GAGVSQSPSNKVTEKGKDVELRCDPISGHTALYWYRQSLGQGLEFLIYFQGNSAPDKSGLPSDRFSAERTGGSVSTLTIQRTQQEDSAVYLCASSFTKRETQYFGPGTRLLVL.

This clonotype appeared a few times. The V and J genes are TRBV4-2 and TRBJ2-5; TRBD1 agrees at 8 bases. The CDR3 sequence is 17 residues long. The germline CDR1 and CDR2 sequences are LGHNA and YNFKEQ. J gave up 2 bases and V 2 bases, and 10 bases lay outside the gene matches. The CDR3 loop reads CASSQSPRNRGQETQYF. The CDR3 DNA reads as TGTGCCAGCAGCCAATCTCCGAGAAACAGGGGGCAAGAGACCCAGTACTTC.

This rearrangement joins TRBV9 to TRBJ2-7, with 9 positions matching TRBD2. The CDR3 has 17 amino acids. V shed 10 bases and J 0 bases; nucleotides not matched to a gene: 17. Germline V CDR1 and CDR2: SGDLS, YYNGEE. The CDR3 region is CASRLAVLEGDSYEQYF. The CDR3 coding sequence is TGTGCCTCAAGACTAGCGGTCCTTGAGGGGGACTCCTACGAGCAGTACTTC.

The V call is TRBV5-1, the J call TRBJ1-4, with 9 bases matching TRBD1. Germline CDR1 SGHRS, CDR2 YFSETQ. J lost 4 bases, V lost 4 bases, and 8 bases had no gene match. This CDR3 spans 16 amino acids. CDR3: CASSNRGPASNEKLFF. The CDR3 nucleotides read TGCGCCAGCAGCAACAGGGGGCCCGCCAGTAATGAAAAACTGTTTTTT.

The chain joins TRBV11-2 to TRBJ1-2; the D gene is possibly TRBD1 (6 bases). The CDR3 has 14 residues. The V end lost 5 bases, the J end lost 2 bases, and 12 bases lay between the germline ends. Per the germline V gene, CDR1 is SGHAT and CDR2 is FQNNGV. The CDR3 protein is CASSPGAGNYGYTF. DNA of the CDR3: TGTGCCAGCAGCCCAGGGGCAGGGAACTATGGCTACACCTTC.

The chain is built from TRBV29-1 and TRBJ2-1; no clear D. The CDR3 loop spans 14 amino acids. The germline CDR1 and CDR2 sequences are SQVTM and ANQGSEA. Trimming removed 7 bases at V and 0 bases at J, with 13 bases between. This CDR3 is CSALSPPSYNEQFF. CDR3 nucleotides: TGCAGCGCCCTCTCCCCCCCCTCCTACAATGAGCAGTTCTTC.

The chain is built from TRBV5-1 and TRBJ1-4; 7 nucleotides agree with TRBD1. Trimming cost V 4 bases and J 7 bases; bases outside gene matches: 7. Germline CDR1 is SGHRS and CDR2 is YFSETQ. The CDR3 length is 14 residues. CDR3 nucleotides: TGCGCCAGCAGCCTAACAGGGGATTCTGAAAAACTGTTTTTT. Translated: CASSLTGDSEKLFF.

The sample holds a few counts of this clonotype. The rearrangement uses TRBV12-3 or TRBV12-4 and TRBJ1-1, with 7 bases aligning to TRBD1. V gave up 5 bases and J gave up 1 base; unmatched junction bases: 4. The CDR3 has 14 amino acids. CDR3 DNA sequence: TGTGCCAGCAGTCCGGACAGGACGAACACTGAAGCTTTCTTT. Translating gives CASSPDRTNTEAFF.

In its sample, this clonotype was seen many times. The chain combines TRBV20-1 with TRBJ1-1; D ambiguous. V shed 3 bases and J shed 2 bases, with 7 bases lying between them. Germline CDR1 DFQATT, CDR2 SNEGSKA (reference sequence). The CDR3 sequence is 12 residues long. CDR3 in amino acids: CSAREGNTEAFF. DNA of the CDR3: TGCAGTGCTAGGGAGGGCAACACTGAAGCTTTCTTT.

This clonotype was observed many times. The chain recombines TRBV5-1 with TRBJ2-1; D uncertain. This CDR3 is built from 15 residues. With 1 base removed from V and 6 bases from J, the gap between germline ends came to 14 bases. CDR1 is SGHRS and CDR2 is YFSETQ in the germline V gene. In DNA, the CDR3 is TGCGCCAGCAGCTTGTTATCAGACGCCTCCAATGAGCAGTTCTTC. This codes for CASSLLSDASNEQFF.